These T cell receptor beta chains were read from a single sample in a study of T cells in Graves' hyperthyroidism and ophthalmopathy. TCRdb reprocessed the multiplex PCR reads with MiXCR, giving one entry per CDR3 protein. This table holds hundreds of thousands of distinct CDR3 sequences, about 20% found once. The material sequenced was blood. Source of these receptors: a man aged 35-49 years with Graves' ophthalmopathy. CDR3s include the opening cysteine and the closing phenylalanine or tryptophan. Each record gives: V gene, J gene, clone size, CDR3 protein. Expanded clones are given a class, and other clones once, few, many or no size at all.

V gene: TRBV25-1
J gene: TRBJ1-6
clone size: NA
CDR3 protein: CASRGRDNSPLHF

V gene: TRBV20-1
J gene: TRBJ2-5
clone size: NA
CDR3 protein: CSATPRSETQYF

V gene: TRBV7-9
J gene: TRBJ1-4
clone size: few
CDR3 protein: CASSVRDGLNEKLFF

V gene: TRBV5-1
J gene: TRBJ1-6
clone size: few
CDR3 protein: CASSRGEMDSPLHF

V gene: TRBV27
J gene: TRBJ2-1
clone size: NA
CDR3 protein: CASSLSVHEQFF

V gene: TRBV2
J gene: TRBJ2-4
clone size: few
CDR3 protein: CASIGPHPPKNIQYF

V gene: TRBV3-1
J gene: TRBJ1-5
clone size: many
CDR3 protein: CASSQTGSEPQHF

V gene: TRBV14
J gene: TRBJ2-3
clone size: few
CDR3 protein: CASSQTGISTDTQYF

V gene: TRBV7-3
J gene: TRBJ2-3
clone size: many
CDR3 protein: CASSPQRLRTDTQYF

V gene: TRBV2
J gene: TRBJ2-3
clone size: NA
CDR3 protein: CASSVTSETDTQYF

V gene: TRBV18
J gene: TRBJ2-5
clone size: few
CDR3 protein: CASSLNRKETQYF

V gene: TRBV12-3/TRBV12-4
J gene: TRBJ1-5
clone size: NA
CDR3 protein: CASSFQNSNQPQHF

V gene: TRBV27
J gene: TRBJ2-1
clone size: NA
CDR3 protein: CASRGLQMTSGRGNEQFF

V gene: TRBV20-1
J gene: TRBJ2-1
clone size: many
CDR3 protein: CSVRGGGQGYNEQFF

V gene: TRBV7-8
J gene: TRBJ2-3
clone size: NA
CDR3 protein: CASSLETGSDTQYF

V gene: TRBV6-1
J gene: TRBJ1-6
clone size: few
CDR3 protein: CASSGQYNSPLHF

V gene: TRBV25-1
J gene: TRBJ2-4
clone size: NA
CDR3 protein: CASSEPGQKNIQYF

V gene: TRBV3-1
J gene: TRBJ2-1
clone size: NA
CDR3 protein: CASSQEGLAGGFSYNEQFF

V gene: TRBV2
J gene: TRBJ2-1
clone size: few
CDR3 protein: CASSDGYEQFF

V gene: TRBV18
J gene: TRBJ1-5
clone size: many
CDR3 protein: CASSEGRGNQPQHF

V gene: TRBV7-8
J gene: TRBJ2-6
clone size: few
CDR3 protein: CASGLGAGAGANVLTF

V gene: TRBV5-1
J gene: TRBJ2-5
clone size: NA
CDR3 protein: CASSYTGDPPKETQYF

V gene: TRBV7-2
J gene: TRBJ1-1
clone size: NA
CDR3 protein: CASSLAGVSTEAFF

V gene: TRBV7-9
J gene: TRBJ2-1
clone size: many
CDR3 protein: CASSFNQGLRYNEQFF

V gene: TRBV6-2/TRBV6-3
J gene: TRBJ1-6
clone size: NA
CDR3 protein: CASGQGGQSPLHF

V gene: TRBV20-1
J gene: TRBJ2-7
clone size: many
CDR3 protein: CSARGSNRGAYEQYF

V gene: TRBV3-1
J gene: TRBJ2-7
clone size: many
CDR3 protein: CASSALGTSGGYEQYF